The text below deals with one T cell receptor (beta chain). CDR1 DFQATT and CDR2 SNEGSKA come from the germline V gene (reference sequence). The CDR3 is made up of 13 amino acids. Recently defined diagnostic criteria for definite or probable disease were fulfilled by Susac syndrome patients. TEMRA cells were FACS-enriched, and CD8+ and CD4+ T cells were isolated negatively. These data come from a study of CD8 T cells in Susac syndrome. Across the study: Patients with Susac syndrome were therapy-naive, taking corticosteroids, with some also receiving intravenous immunoglobulin, or taking intravenous immunoglobulin alone at the time their blood was drawn.

RNA in amounts of 0.5 to 1 ug was reverse transcribed with random hexamers. TCRdb re-derived calls from the immunoSEQ multiplex PCR reads in MiXCR, one entry per CDR3 protein. Of tens of thousands of distinct CDR3 sequences in the sample, 90% to 95% were seen once. The rearrangement links TRBV20-1 to TRBJ2-7; 8 bases agree with TRBD2. Sequenced sample: CD4+ T cells from PBMCs. The receptor was isolated from a human donor with Susac syndrome. CDR3 sequence (DNA): TGCAGCGCAAGGGAAGCGGGAGAACAAGAGCAGTACTTC. This encodes CSAREAGEQEQYF.